This record concerns one TCR beta chain sequence. Its antigen is unknown. Trimming left V 1 base short and J 0 bases short, with 19 bases between. CDR1 is MNHEY and CDR2 is SMNVEV in the germline V gene (reference sequence). The CDR3 runs to 18 residues. Libraries were prepared by immunoSEQ multiplex PCR; TCRdb keeps only in-frame clonotypes and omits some of them. Found here are some 22,000 clones, over 80% of them singletons; the top ten hold 9.5% to 10%. This sample is part of a study of OX40 agonist ivuxolimab in advanced cancers. Whole-study findings and limits: CD8+ T cells showed, on average, more clonal expansion than CD4+ cells. People who partly responded at 0.1-3.0 mg/kg had some of the least clonal expansion seen. No determination was made of the antigen specificity of the expanded peripheral T cells.

The TCR was taken from an adult with an advanced solid tumor such as melanoma, head and neck, liver or kidney cancer. The chain employs TRBV27 and TRBJ2-7; TRBD1 or TRBD2 may be the D gene (5 bases each). Material: CD4+ or CD8+ T cells sorted from blood, obtained in a trial of the OX40 agonist ivuxolimab. CDR3 amino acids: CASSLFLIGDLSSYEQYF. The CDR3 nucleotides read TGTGCCAGCAGTTTATTCCTCATCGGGGACCTGAGCTCCTACGAGCAGTACTTC.